The sequence of this T cell receptor beta chain was determined in a study of blood T cell repertoires in COVID-19. Study-level information: Some COVID-19 samples were acute and others convalescent; all came from the United States, Italy and Spain. PBMCs, B-cell-depleted T cells, or T cells provided the cDNA or gDNA that made up the material.

Repertoires were generated with immunoSEQ multiplex PCR, while TCRdb's copy carries only in-frame clones and drops some. This table has around 330,000 clones, roughly nine tenths appearing once. This CDR3 has 17 amino acids. V lost 5 bases to trimming and J lost 0 bases; unmatched junction nucleotides: 10. The germline gives CDR1 LNHDA, CDR2 SQIVND (reference sequence). Recovered participants had two consecutive negative NP/OP PCR tests, healthcare professional clearance, or symptom resolution. This receptor was obtained from a man aged 55 to 70 who had recovered from COVID-19. The sample consisted of PBMCs or T cells enriched from blood (not recorded which). The V and J genes are TRBV19 and TRBJ2-4; TRBD2 aligns across 7 bases. The CDR3 bases are TGTGCCAGTAGTTCTCCGGCTAGCGGCCTAGCCAAAAACATTCAGTACTTC. Translating it yields CASSSPASGLAKNIQYF.